The TCR beta chain under discussion was sequenced for a study of shared clonotypes between healthy human individuals. Generated by immunoSEQ multiplex PCR, the TCRdb table keeps only in-frame clones and is missing some. The top ten clones hold 0.13% of a sample with millions of clones, 90% to 95% of them seen once. This CDR3 contains 13 residues. V shed 1 base and J shed 5 bases, with 9 bases lying between them. CDR1 and CDR2 (germline): SGHKS, YYEKEE (reference sequence). The sequenced sample consisted of naive CD4+ T cells sorted from blood. The subset here: CD45RA+ positively selected. V usage is TRBV5-5 and J usage is TRBJ2-5, with D hard to call. This sequence originates from a man younger than 35 in good health. The chain's CDR3 is CASSLREVETQYF. In DNA, the CDR3 is TGTGCCAGCAGCTTGAGGGAAGTGGAGACCCAGTACTTC.